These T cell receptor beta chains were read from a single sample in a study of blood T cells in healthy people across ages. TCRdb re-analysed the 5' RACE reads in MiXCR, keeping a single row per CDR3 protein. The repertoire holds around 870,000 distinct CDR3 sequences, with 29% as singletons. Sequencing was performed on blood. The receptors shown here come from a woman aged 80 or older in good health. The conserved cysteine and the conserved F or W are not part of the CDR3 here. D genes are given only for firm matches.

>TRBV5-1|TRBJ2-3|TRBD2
ASSSGGPGDTQY
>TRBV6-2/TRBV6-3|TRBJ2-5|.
ASSRTGLDRETQY
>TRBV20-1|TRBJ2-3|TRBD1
SATRDRSTDTQY
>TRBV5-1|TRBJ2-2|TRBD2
ASSGGLATGELF
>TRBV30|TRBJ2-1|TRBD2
AWASGGYNEQF
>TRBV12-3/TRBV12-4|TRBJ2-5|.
ASSSSVGGPGTQY
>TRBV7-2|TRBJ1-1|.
ASSLRQGQMNTEAF
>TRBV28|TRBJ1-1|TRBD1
ASSSPGQGASTEAF
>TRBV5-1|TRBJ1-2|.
ASSLDGALEGYT
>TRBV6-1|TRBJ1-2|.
ASSERVSGYT
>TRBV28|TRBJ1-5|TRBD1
ASSLWEGRGKGQPQH
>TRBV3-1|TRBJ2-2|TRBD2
ASSQERWLAGGSNTGELF
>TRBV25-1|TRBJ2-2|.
ASSGGTHTGELF
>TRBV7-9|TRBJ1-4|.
ASSQTGFPNEKLF
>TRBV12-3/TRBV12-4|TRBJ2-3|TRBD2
ASSLAGVSPDTQY
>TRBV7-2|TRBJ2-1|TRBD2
ASESLRGSYNEQF